A single sample gave rise to the 2 T cell receptor beta chains below, sequenced in a study of cytomegalovirus exposure and HLA in healthy donors. The primer mix had 60 Vbeta and 13 Jbeta primers. Data came from immunoSEQ multiplex PCR; TCRdb stores just in-frame clones and leaves some out. Found here are 85,000 to 90,000 clones, approximately 80% of them singletons; the top ten hold 2.7%. What was sequenced was PBMCs. The source is a man aged 30 to 39 in good health and CMV-seronegative.

This clone has only one observation. V and J are TRBV28 and TRBJ1-5; TRBD1 aligns across 10 bases. The V gene's germline CDR1 is MDHEN and CDR2 SYDVKM. V gave up 5 bases and J gave up 3 bases; unmatched junction bases: 7. This CDR3 region has 16 residues. The CDR3 DNA reads TGTGCCAGCAGTCCAAGGGACAGGGGTATCAATCAGCCCCAGCATTTT. The encoded protein is CASSPRDRGINQPQHF.

The chain links TRBV11-3 to TRBJ2-1; 8 bases map to TRBD1. V shed 2 bases and J 2 bases; nucleotides not matched to a gene: 2. This CDR3 has 15 amino acids. Germline loops: CDR1 SGHNT, CDR2 YENEEA. CDR3 region: CASSLLQGAYNEQFF. In DNA form, the CDR3 reads TGTGCCAGCAGCTTATTACAGGGGGCCTACAATGAGCAGTTCTTC.